These 12 T cell receptor beta chains were all obtained from the same sample, sequenced in a study of T cell repertoires in cytomegalovirus infection. MiXCR, applied by TCRdb to the reads, yields one record per CDR3 protein. The sample consists of hundreds of thousands of distinct CDR3 sequences, around 24% of them appearing once. The sample taken for sequencing was CD8+ T cells from PBMCs. These receptors all come from a human donor in good health (CMV status not recorded). Some clones in this sample may be carry-over from other donors' samples.

This chain connects TRBV9 to TRBJ2-1, with D perhaps TRBD2 (5 bases). The CDR3 is 15 residues long. Germline loops: CDR1 SGDLS, CDR2 YYNGEE. With 0 bases removed from V and 3 bases from J, the gap between germline ends came to 10 bases. CDR3: CASSVGLAYYNEQFF. The CDR3 DNA follows: TGTGCCAGCAGCGTAGGGCTAGCTTACTACAATGAGCAGTTCTTC.

This clonotype was detected a few times. The chain links TRBV20-1 to TRBJ1-2; no definite D call. CDR1 is DFQATT and CDR2 is SNEGSKA in the germline V gene (reference sequence). Trimming removed 3 bases from V and 3 bases from J, with 8 bases in between. The CDR3 consists of 12 residues. The chain's CDR3 is CSASLSDYGYTF. In DNA, the CDR3 is TGCAGTGCTAGTTTGTCGGACTATGGCTACACCTTC.

The chain couples TRBV15 to TRBJ2-5; 9 nucleotides line up with TRBD1. With V trimmed by 0 bases and J by 4 bases, 6 bases remained unmatched. The CDR3 runs to 16 residues. CDR1 and CDR2 from the germline V gene are LNHNV and YYDKDF (reference sequence). Here the CDR3 DNA reads TGTGCCACCAGCAGAGATCCGGGACAGGGAGGAGAGACCCAGTACTTC. Its translation: CATSRDPGQGGETQYF.

The table lists this clonotype with a few counts. The chain carries TRBV27 and TRBJ1-1, with D possibly TRBD1 on 5 matching bases. The germline V gene encodes CDR1 MNHEY and CDR2 SMNVEV (reference sequence). Trimming left V 6 bases short and J 4 bases short, with 12 bases between. The CDR3 totals 13 residues. CDR3 in DNA: TGTGCCAGCAGAATAGGGGCGATCACTGAAGCTTTCTTT. This sequence encodes CASRIGAITEAFF.

The rearrangement links TRBV20-1 to TRBJ1-2; D not resolved. Trimming pared 1 base from V and 3 bases from J, leaving 9 bases between. The CDR3 has 13 amino acids. Per the germline V gene, CDR1 is DFQATT and CDR2 is SNEGSKA (reference sequence). CDR3 nucleotides: TGCAGTGCTAGAGGGACGGATTACTATGGCTACACCTTC. It is translated as CSARGTDYYGYTF.

This clonotype was found a few times. This chain connects TRBV4-1 to TRBJ1-2; 7 bases are shared with TRBD1. The V segment lost 2 bases and the J segment 0 bases; nucleotides outside the gene matches: 9. Germline assignment: CDR1 MGHRA and CDR2 YSYEKL. The CDR3 consists of 17 residues. CDR3 in amino acids: CASSQTATGRPNYGYTF. The CDR3, as DNA: TGCGCCAGCAGCCAAACTGCGACAGGGAGGCCTAACTATGGCTACACCTTC.

The table lists this clonotype with many counts. This sequence joins TRBV7-6 and TRBJ2-1; the D gene is possibly TRBD2 (5 bases). This CDR3 comprises 14 residues. Germline CDR1 is SGHVS and CDR2 is FNYEAQ. V was shortened by 5 bases and J by 6 bases, with 14 bases between the two germline ends. CDR3 coding DNA: TGTGCCAGCAGCCCCACTAGAGGGTCCAATGAGCAGTTCTTC. Protein sequence: CASSPTRGSNEQFF.

This clonotype has more than one count but fewer than ten. The CDR3 region has the DNA TGCAGTGCTAGAGTTGGTGGGGGGCCCTACAATGAGCAGTTCTTC. Protein sequence: CSARVGGGPYNEQFF. The chain has TRBV20-1 and TRBJ2-1, with D perhaps TRBD1 or TRBD2 (6 bases each). The V gene lost 1 base and the J gene lost 2 bases, with 12 bases spanning the gap. The CDR3 runs to 15 residues. Germline V gene data show CDR1 as DFQATT and CDR2 as SNEGSKA (reference sequence).

The rearrangement uses TRBV6-6 and TRBJ2-6; TRBD1 matches 7 bases. The V gene end was trimmed by 8 bases and the J gene end by 2 bases; junction bases not matched to a gene: 6. The CDR3 loop spans 15 amino acids. CDR1 is MNHNY, CDR2 SVGAGI, per germline (reference sequence). In nucleotides, the CDR3 is TGTGCCAGCCTAGGGGGCGAGGCTGGGGCCAACGTCCTGACTTTC. The encoded protein is CASLGGEAGANVLTF.

V usage is TRBV19 and J usage is TRBJ1-1, with D tentatively TRBD1 (6 bases). Trimming stripped 3 bases from V and 4 bases from J, with 12 bases between. From germline, CDR1 is LNHDA and CDR2 SQIVND (reference sequence). The CDR3 has 14 amino acids. In nucleotides, the CDR3 is TGTGCCAGTAGTATCGTCACAGGGCTCACTGAAGCTTTCTTT. As protein: CASSIVTGLTEAFF.

This clonotype has more than one count but fewer than ten. This chain connects TRBV4-1 to TRBJ2-4, with D perhaps TRBD1 or TRBD2 (5 bases each). The V and J ends lost 2 bases and 8 bases respectively, with 7 bases between them. The CDR3 has 12 residues. Germline V CDR1 and CDR2: MGHRA, YSYEKL. DNA for the CDR3: TGCGCCAGCAGCCAACAGGGAGACATTCAGTACTTC. Residues: CASSQQGDIQYF.

This clonotype was observed at least ten times. J is TRBJ1-1 and V is TRBV6-5; D gene uncertain. Germline assignment: CDR1 MNHEY and CDR2 SVGAGI. The CDR3 extends over 15 amino acids. Trimming removed 0 bases at V and 3 bases at J, with 11 bases between. As DNA, the CDR3 is TGTGCCAGCAGTTACTCTGTTGGAGGGTACACTGAAGCTTTCTTT. The encoded protein is CASSYSVGGYTEAFF.